Listed below are T cell receptor beta chains from one sample, sequenced in a study of blood T cell repertoires in COVID-19. Sequencing used immunoSEQ multiplex PCR; TCRdb keeps in-frame clones, though not all of them. Here the sample spans approximately 110,000 clones, 71% being singletons. Sequenced material: peripheral blood. Every receptor here comes from a human donor with acute or convalescent COVID-19. The donor label of this sample is uncertain. CDR3s include the opening cysteine and the closing phenylalanine or tryptophan. A D gene is named only where the DNA matches it firmly. Clone size is given for some rows only: seen once, a few or many times, or a class if the clone is expanded.

j_call v_call clone_size d_call cdr3_nt cdr3_aa
TRBJ1-5 TRBV9 . TRBD1 TGTGCCAGCAGCCCACAGACAGGGGGAGGTCAGCCCCAGCATTTT CASSPQTGGGQPQHF
TRBJ1-6 TRBV4-2 . . TGTGCCAGCAGCCAAGATTTAATAGGGAGCTCCTATAATTCACCCCTCCACTTT CASSQDLIGSSYNSPLHF
TRBJ1-6 TRBV18 . . TGTGCCAGCTCACCCCGAACGGCGGCCTATAATTCACCCCTCCACTTT CASSPRTAAYNSPLHF
TRBJ1-2 TRBV7-2 . . TGTGCCAGCAGCCGGTCTGTCGGAGGGGACTATGGCTACACCTTC CASSRSVGGDYGYTF
TRBJ1-3 TRBV29-1 . . TGCAGCGTTGAGGCCGGGTACTCTGGAAACACCATATATTTT CSVEAGYSGNTIYF
TRBJ2-3 TRBV28 . TRBD1 TGTGCCAGCAGTCGAATTGTCAGGGGGAAAGGGACAGATACGCAGTATTTT CASSRIVRGKGTDTQYF
TRBJ1-2 TRBV6-1 . TRBD1 TGTGCCAGCAGTGAGCCGGACAGGGGACGCTATGGCTACACCTTC CASSEPDRGRYGYTF
TRBJ2-3 TRBV6-5 . TRBD2 TGTGCCACTTCGGAGCGGGGTAGCACAGATACGCAGTATTTT CATSERGSTDTQYF
TRBJ2-1 TRBV11-2 few TRBD2 TGTGCCAGCAGCTTAAGCGGGAGCTCCTACAATGAGCAGTTCTTC CASSLSGSSYNEQFF
TRBJ2-7 TRBV7-2 . TRBD1 TGTGCCAGCAGCAACTTCCGGACAGGGGCCTACGAGCAGTACTTC CASSNFRTGAYEQYF
TRBJ2-5 TRBV6-5 many . TGTGCCAGTCGGACAGCTCAAGAGACCCAGTACTTC CASRTAQETQYF
TRBJ1-5 TRBV11-2 . . TGTGCCAGCAGCTTAAACAGGAACAATCAGCCCCAGCATTTT CASSLNRNNQPQHF
TRBJ2-3 TRBV6-5 . . TGTGCCAGCAGTAAACAGGGTAGCACAGATACGCAGTATTTT CASSKQGSTDTQYF
TRBJ2-3 TRBV7-9 . TRBD1 TGTGCCAGCAGCTTAGTCTCGTACAGGGGACGCACAGATACGCAGTATTTT CASSLVSYRGRTDTQYF
TRBJ2-7 TRBV29-1 . TRBD1 TGCAGCGTTGTGGGCAGGGGGCCCTCCTACGAGCAGTACTTC CSVVGRGPSYEQYF
TRBJ1-3 TRBV7-2 . . TGTGCCAGCAGCCCGGGGGGCCAGGGGCTTGGAAACACCATATATTTT CASSPGGQGLGNTIYF
TRBJ1-2 TRBV6-5 . TRBD1 TGTGCCAGCCGACAGGGACGGAACTATGGCTACACCTTC CASRQGRNYGYTF
TRBJ2-1 TRBV19 . . TGTGCCAGTAGTCCAACACTAGCTCGGACCTACAATGAGCAGTTCTTC CASSPTLARTYNEQFF
TRBJ2-1 TRBV19 . TRBD2 TGTGCCAGTAGTCCGGGAGGCAATGAGCAGTTCTTC CASSPGGNEQFF
TRBJ2-5 TRBV6-6 . TRBD2 TGTGCCAGCAGTTACTATCTAGCGGGGGGGCGGGAGACCCAGTACTTC CASSYYLAGGRETQYF
TRBJ1-6 TRBV30 . . TGTGCCTGGAGTGTGGGGGGCTCCTATAATTCACCCCTCCACTTT CAWSVGGSYNSPLHF
TRBJ2-5 TRBV18 . . TGTGCCAGCTCACCAAGAGGTCAAGAGACCCAGTACTTC CASSPRGQETQYF
TRBJ1-2 TRBV2 . TRBD1 TGTGCCAGCAGTACCCGGACAGGGGACTATGGCTACACCTTC CASSTRTGDYGYTF
TRBJ1-6 TRBV2 once . TGTGCCAGCAGTCCCACCCGGGCAGGGTATAATTCACCCCTCCACTTT CASSPTRAGYNSPLHF
TRBJ1-6 TRBV5-6 . TRBD1 TGTGCCAGCAGCGAGACAGGGGGTCGTTCACCCCTCCACTTT CASSETGGRSPLHF
TRBJ1-2 TRBV5-5 . . TGTGCCAGCAGCCAGCTAGGCAGCTATGGCTACACCTTC CASSQLGSYGYTF
TRBJ1-1 TRBV13 few . TGTGCCGCCAGCAGGAAGCGGGGCACTGAAGCTTTCTTT CAASRKRGTEAFF
TRBJ2-2 TRBV19 . TRBD2 TGTGCCAGTAGAAATCGGAGACTAGCGGCGAACACCGGGGAGCTGTTTTTT CASRNRRLAANTGELFF
TRBJ1-2 TRBV6-1 . TRBD1 TGTGCCAGCAGTGAAGCCGTAGGACAGGGTCGTGGCTACACCTTC CASSEAVGQGRGYTF
TRBJ2-7 TRBV30 . TRBD1 TGTGCCTGGAGTACCGGGACAGGGGGCTTCTTTTCCTATTACCTTATCTCCTACGAGCAGTACTTC CAWSTGTGGFFSYYLISYEQYF
TRBJ1-3 TRBV6-5 few . TGTGCCGTCAGACGAAGTACAGAGAGAAACACCATATATTTT CAVRRSTERNTIYF
TRBJ1-2 TRBV6-5 . TRBD1 TGTGCCAGCAGTCGGACAGGGTTGGGCTATGGCTACACCTTC CASSRTGLGYGYTF
TRBJ1-5 TRBV7-9 . . TGTGCCAGCAGCTTGGGTCTCGACTATGGGCCCCAGCATTTT CASSLGLDYGPQHF
TRBJ2-7 TRBV6-5 . . TGTGCCAGCAGTTACTCGACGACAACCTCCTACGAGCAGTACTTC CASSYSTTTSYEQYF
TRBJ1-1 TRBV5-1 . . TGCGCCAGCCGGGACAATTTAAACACTGAAGCTTTCTTT CASRDNLNTEAFF
TRBJ2-7 TRBV6-5 . TRBD1 TGTGCCAGCAGTCAACCCGGGACAGGGATTCAAAGGCAGTACTTC CASSQPGTGIQRQYF
TRBJ2-5 TRBV5-1 once . TGCGCCAGCAGCCCGGGTCCCGAAGAGACCCAGTACTTC CASSPGPEETQYF
TRBJ2-1 TRBV29-1 . TRBD2 TGCAGCGTTGAAGATGATCGTGGGACTGTTACTAGCGGGGCAGGGCAGTTCTTC CSVEDDRGTVTSGAGQFF
TRBJ1-6 TRBV30 . . TGTGCCTGGAGTGCGGACAAATCCCTCCCCCTCCACTTT CAWSADKSLPLHF
TRBJ1-2 TRBV9 few . TGTGCCAGCAGCCCCACCCCGGGGGGCCAGGGCTATGGCTACACCTTC CASSPTPGGQGYGYTF
TRBJ1-4 TRBV10-2 . . TGCGCCAGCAGTGGGCAGGCTAATGAAAAACTGTTTTTT CASSGQANEKLFF
TRBJ1-2 TRBV6-5 . . TGTGCCAGCTACGTAGACGAGGGACACAACTATGGCTACACCTTC CASYVDEGHNYGYTF
TRBJ1-2 TRBV13 . TRBD1 TGTGCCAGCAGCTTGAACAGACAGGGGCTGAGGGAGGGCTACACCTTC CASSLNRQGLREGYTF
TRBJ1-4 TRBV28 . TRBD1 TGTGCCAGCAGTTTTATGGGACAGGGCGGTGAAAAACTGTTTTTT CASSFMGQGGEKLFF
TRBJ1-6 TRBV9 many TRBD1 TGTGCCAGCAGCGGACAGGGGGCTCAAAGGTCACCCCTCCACTTT CASSGQGAQRSPLHF
TRBJ1-2 TRBV6-5 many . TGTGCCAGCAGTTACTCGACACAGGGCAGCTATGGCTACACCTTC CASSYSTQGSYGYTF
TRBJ1-4 TRBV19 . . TGTGCCAGTAGTATGAGGGCGGGTGCAACTAATGAAAAACTGTTTTTT CASSMRAGATNEKLFF
TRBJ2-3 TRBV3-1/TRBV3-2 . TRBD2 TGTGCCAGCAGCCAAGGGCACCTAGCGGGGGGCCCGGGAGATACGCAGTATTTT CASSQGHLAGGPGDTQYF
TRBJ2-7 TRBV6-5 . TRBD1 TGTGCCAGCAGTACAACGGACAGGGCCTACGAGCAGTACTTC CASSTTDRAYEQYF